Listed here are 15 T cell receptor beta chains from one sample, sequenced in a study of vaccination and CD4 T cells after COVID-19. With the Oncomine TCR Beta short-read assay, DNA from cultured CD4+ T cells was sequenced. TCRdb redid the calling of the PCR reads with MiXCR, one entry per CDR3 protein. The top ten clones hold more than 10% of a sample with around 14,000 distinct CDR3 sequences, about 50% of them seen once. Treatment: approximately 9-day PBMC culture with coronavirus spike peptide pools or control peptides (ViraFEST assay). No antigens are known for them. Sequencing was done on a sample of CD4+ T cells from blood, cultured in vitro. Receptor source: a human donor who had recovered from COVID-19.

V usage is TRBV5-6 and J usage is TRBJ2-1; TRBD2 agrees at 15 bases. Per germline, CDR1 SGHDT and CDR2 YYEEEE. CDR3 size: 18 residues. V was pared by 3 bases and J by 8 bases, with 12 bases of the junction left unmatched. CDR3 coding DNA: TGTGCCAGCAGCTCCCGGACTAGCGGGAGGGCCTTGCTGCATGAGCAGTTCTTC. It codes for CASSSRTSGRALLHEQFF.

The chain's CDR3 is CSARMAQETQYF. The CDR3 DNA reads TGCAGTGCTAGGATGGCCCAAGAGACCCAGTACTTC. V usage is TRBV20-1 and J usage is TRBJ2-5; D ambiguous. Trimming left V 3 bases short and J 1 base short, with 6 bases between. The germline V gene encodes CDR1 DFQATT and CDR2 SNEGSKA (reference sequence). The CDR3 has 12 amino acids.

This clonotype ranks as medium-sized (0.01 to 0.1%). The chain links TRBV6-1 to TRBJ1-6; TRBD1 agrees at 11 bases. The V gene's germline CDR1 is MNHNS and CDR2 SASEGT. V lost 5 bases and J lost 8; bases outside the gene matches: 11. CDR3 length: 17 amino acids. The CDR3, as DNA: TGTGCCAGCAGTAGCCCCCCCGGACAGGGGGCTTATTCACCCCTCCACTTT. Translation gives CASSSPPGQGAYSPLHF.

The V gene is TRBV7-9, the J gene TRBJ1-4; D possibly corresponds to TRBD1 (5 bases). Germline V gene data show CDR1 as SEHNR and CDR2 as FQNEAQ (reference sequence). The CDR3 length is 15 residues. V lost 3 bases and J lost 6, with 14 bases in between. CDR3 loop: CASSFSGLVDEKLFF. CDR3 sequence (DNA): TGTGCCAGCAGCTTCTCAGGGCTAGTAGATGAAAAACTGTTTTTT.

This rearrangement joins TRBV20-1 to TRBJ2-5; a possible D gene is TRBD1 (6 bases). The CDR3 loop spans 14 amino acids. The V and J ends lost 6 bases and 0 bases respectively, with 14 bases between them. Germline CDR1 DFQATT, CDR2 SNEGSKA (reference sequence). The DNA for the CDR3 is TGCAGTGCCACACCGACAGGTGACCAAGAGACCCAGTACTTC. This codes for CSATPTGDQETQYF.

This clonotype was observed a few times. The chain uses TRBV28 and TRBJ2-5; D gene uncertain. Germline V gene lookup returns CDR1 MDHEN and CDR2 SYDVKM. This CDR3 comprises 13 residues. Trimming pared 3 bases from V and 5 bases from J, leaving 10 bases between. For the CDR3, the DNA is TGTGCCAGCAGTTTGGTCCTGAGGGAGACCCAGTACTTC. Its translation is CASSLVLRETQYF. Drawing the rest from reference TRBV28 and TRBJ2-5, the complete variable domain is DVKVTQSSRYLVKRTGEKVFLECVQDMDHENMFWYRQDPGLGLRLIYFSYDVKMKEKGDIPEGYSVSREKKERFSLILESASTNQTSMYLCASSLVLRETQYFGPGTRLLVL.

The chain joins TRBV20-1 to TRBJ2-1; D unresolved. The V gene's germline CDR1 is DFQATT and CDR2 SNEGSKA (reference sequence). The CDR3 consists of 12 residues. The V and J ends lost 6 bases and 8 bases respectively, with 14 bases between them. In DNA, the CDR3 is TGCAGTGCCACGCCAATGGGCGATGAGCAGTTCTTC. Amino acid sequence: CSATPMGDEQFF.

The gene calls are TRBV27 and TRBJ2-7, with D perhaps TRBD2 (6 bases). CDR3 length: 15 residues. V shed 2 bases and J shed 3 bases, with 14 bases lying between them. The germline gives CDR1 MNHEY, CDR2 SMNVEV (reference sequence). The CDR3 reads CASSLQGTRSYEQYF. For the CDR3, the DNA is TGTGCCAGCAGTTTACAAGGGACTCGCAGCTACGAGCAGTACTTC.

This chain joins TRBV12-3 or TRBV12-4 and TRBJ2-3; 9 nucleotides match TRBD1. The trim removed 7 bases at V and 3 bases at J, leaving 5 bases unmatched. The CDR3 is 14 residues long. As DNA, the CDR3 is TGTGCCAGCACCGGACAGGGGCGGACAGATACGCAGTATTTT. Its translation: CASTGQGRTDTQYF.

This clonotype was observed a few times. The genes are TRBV28 and TRBJ1-2, with D maybe TRBD1 (6 bases). This CDR3 is built from 12 residues. The V gene lost 8 bases and the J gene lost 3 bases, with 10 bases spanning the gap. From germline, CDR1 is MDHEN and CDR2 SYDVKM. The CDR3 DNA reads TGTGCCAGCGGGGGGCAGGACTATGGCTACACCTTC. Amino acids: CASGGQDYGYTF.

The chain employs TRBV11-3 and TRBJ2-3; 9 bases line up with TRBD2. After removal of 5 bases from V and 6 bases from J, the junction contained 12 bases not matched to a gene. Germline CDR1 reads SGHNT; CDR2 reads YENEEA. The CDR3 is made up of 16 amino acids. The CDR3 loop reads CASSLGRREGLDTQYF. The CDR3 DNA follows: TGTGCCAGCAGCCTAGGGCGGCGGGAGGGCCTGGATACGCAGTATTTT.

This clonotype was counted only a few times. The genes are TRBV24-1 and TRBJ1-2, with TRBD1 as a possible D gene (5 bases). The CDR3 has 15 amino acids. Germline V gene data show CDR1 as KGHDR and CDR2 as SFDVKD. Trimming shortened V by 3 bases and J by 6 bases, and 16 bases separated the two germline ends. The CDR3 region is CATSDPSGRSDGYTF. The CDR3, as DNA: TGTGCCACCAGTGATCCGTCGGGACGGTCAGATGGCTACACCTTC.

V and J are TRBV27 and TRBJ2-1; weak D call: TRBD2 (6 bases). Deletions cut 4 bases from V and 0 bases from J, with 10 bases between. The CDR3 spans 15 residues. The germline V gene encodes CDR1 MNHEY and CDR2 SMNVEV (reference sequence). This CDR3 reads CASSSSGSSYNEQFF. CDR3 nucleotide sequence: TGTGCCAGCAGTTCAAGCGGGTCCTCCTACAATGAGCAGTTCTTC.

The chain carries TRBV20-1 and TRBJ2-3; TRBD2 agrees at 12 bases. Germline V lookup: CDR1 DFQATT, CDR2 SNEGSKA (reference sequence). This CDR3 is built from 20 residues. The V and J ends lost 5 bases and 1 base, in that order; junction bases with no gene match: 19. As DNA, the CDR3 is TGCAGTGCTCAGGCGACTAGCGGGAGTGTAGGTTTGGGGCGCACAGATACGCAGTATTTT. The encoded protein is CSAQATSGSVGLGRTDTQYF.

V gene TRBV5-1 combines with J gene TRBJ2-6; either TRBD1 or TRBD2 may supply D (6 bases each). The CDR3 loop spans 20 amino acids. The V end lost 1 base, the J end lost 0 bases, and 20 bases lay between the germline ends. CDR1 SGHRS and CDR2 YFSETQ come from the germline V gene. As DNA, the CDR3 is TGCGCCAGCAGCTTGAGGATTACGGGGGCTGGGACCTCTGGGGCCAACGTCCTGACTTTC. It translates to CASSLRITGAGTSGANVLTF.